The rows below give T cell receptor beta chains drawn from one sample of a study of shared clonotypes between healthy human individuals. Assay used: immunoSEQ multiplex PCR; TCRdb lists only in-frame clones, some missing. The repertoire holds almost 750,000 clones, with around 70% as singletons. Sequenced: memory CD4+ T cells sorted from blood. Receptor source: a woman in her twenties or thirties in good health. CDR3s include the opening cysteine and the closing phenylalanine or tryptophan. D genes are given only for firm matches. Where a row states a size, it is once, few, many or the class of an expanded clone; other rows omit it.

d_gene | abundance | j_gene | v_gene | CDR3nt | CDR3aa
- | - | TRBJ2-7 | TRBV4-1 | TGCGCCAGCAGCCAAGTGGGGGCGTACGAGCAGTACTTC | CASSQVGAYEQYF
TRBD2 | - | TRBJ2-1 | TRBV7-3 | TGTGCCAGCAGCTTTCTAGCGGGAGGCTTCAATGAGCAGTTCTTC | CASSFLAGGFNEQFF
- | few | TRBJ1-1 | TRBV2 | TGTGCCAGCAGTGAAAACTTGAACACTGAAGCTTTCTTT | CASSENLNTEAFF
TRBD1 | - | TRBJ2-5 | TRBV6-1 | TGTGCCTCCAGGGACGGGACAGGGGGTGGGGAGACCCAGTACTTC | CASRDGTGGGETQYF
- | - | TRBJ2-1 | TRBV11-3 | TGTGCCAGCAGCTTAGCCTCAGGGGCCGGGACTGAGCAGTTCTTC | CASSLASGAGTEQFF
- | - | TRBJ1-1 | TRBV18 | TGTGCCAGCTCACCACGGGAAACTGAAGCTTTCTTT | CASSPRETEAFF
TRBD2 | - | TRBJ2-1 | TRBV4-1 | TGCGCCAGCAGCCAAGTTAGGAGCGGGAGGGCCAACTCCTACAATGAGCAGTTCTTC | CASSQVRSGRANSYNEQFF
TRBD1 | few | TRBJ1-1 | TRBV2 | TGTGCCAGCAGGGGACAGGGGGCGGAAGCTTTCTTT | CASRGQGAEAFF
- | - | TRBJ2-3 | TRBV19 | TGTGCCAGTAGTATTCTTTATTCGGGAAGACTCGATACGCAGTATTTT | CASSILYSGRLDTQYF
- | - | TRBJ2-7 | TRBV18 | TGTGCCAGCTCCCCCCGGACCAGTACCTACGAGCAGTACTTC | CASSPRTSTYEQYF
TRBD2 | - | TRBJ2-7 | TRBV4-2 | TGTGCCAGCAGCCAGTCGGGGACTAGCTCCTACGAGCAGTACTTC | CASSQSGTSSYEQYF
TRBD1 | once | TRBJ1-2 | TRBV5-6 | TGTGCCAGCAGCTTGGGACAGGGGAACTATGGCTACACCTTC | CASSLGQGNYGYTF
TRBD2 | once | TRBJ2-7 | TRBV19 | TGTGCCAGTAGTAAGTTGCGGGAGCCACCCTACGAGCAGTACTTC | CASSKLREPPYEQYF
- | - | TRBJ2-5 | TRBV20-1 | TGCAGTGGGTTGGAGGAGACCCAGTACTTC | CSGLEETQYF
- | once | TRBJ1-1 | TRBV6-5 | TGTGCCAGCAGTTACACAGGCTCCATGAACACTGAAGCTTTCTTT | CASSYTGSMNTEAFF
TRBD2 | - | TRBJ2-7 | TRBV19 | TGTGCCAGTAGTATTTGGACTAGCGTATCCTACGAGCAGTACTTC | CASSIWTSVSYEQYF
- | many | TRBJ2-7 | TRBV25-1 | TGTGCCAGCAGTGACTTCCCGGACACCCCAGCCTACGAGCAGTACTTC | CASSDFPDTPAYEQYF
TRBD1 | - | TRBJ2-5 | TRBV6-5 | TGTGCCAGCATGGGACAGAGCCAAGAGACCCAGTACTTC | CASMGQSQETQYF
- | - | TRBJ2-7 | TRBV4-1 | TGCGCCAGCAGCTTTGGGACCCTATACGAGCAGTACTTC | CASSFGTLYEQYF
- | - | TRBJ2-7 | TRBV5-1 | TGCGCCAGCAAAAACCACGGGGGCCCCTACGAGCAGTACTTC | CASKNHGGPYEQYF
TRBD1 | - | TRBJ2-5 | TRBV6-5 | TGTGCCAGCTACAGGGGCAGGGGAGAGACCCAGTACTTC | CASYRGRGETQYF
- | many | TRBJ1-2 | TRBV11-2 | TGTGCCAGCAGCGCAGGTGATTATGGCTACACCTTC | CASSAGDYGYTF